Each of the 30 T cell receptor beta chains below was sequenced from the same sample in a study of blood T cell repertoires in COVID-19. TCRdb keeps only in-frame clones here, not all; method: immunoSEQ multiplex PCR. The data hold 150,000 to 200,000 clones, with 65% to 80% observed a single time. The specimen was PBMCs or T cells enriched from blood (not recorded which). The receptor source for this set is a woman between 45 and 65 years old with acute COVID-19.

This clone was counted once. V gene TRBV13 combines with J gene TRBJ1-4; D is ambiguous. The germline CDR1 and CDR2 sequences are PRHDT and FYEKMQ (reference sequence). This CDR3 comprises 14 residues. V lost 8 bases and J lost 3, with 13 bases in between. Here the CDR3 reads CASARRNSNEKLFF. For the CDR3, the DNA is TGTGCCAGCGCCCGGAGGAACTCTAATGAAAAACTGTTTTTT.

J is TRBJ1-5 and V is TRBV10-2; the D is unclear. The CDR3 totals 11 residues. Trimming removed 7 bases at V and 5 bases at J, with 6 bases between. In germline, CDR1 is WSHSY, CDR2 SAAADI. The chain's CDR3 is CASILYQPQHF. CDR3 DNA: TGCGCCAGCATCCTTTATCAGCCCCAGCATTTT.

The chain has TRBV19 and TRBJ2-2; D possibly corresponds to TRBD1 (6 bases). This CDR3 has 18 residues. The germline V and J ends were trimmed by 3 bases and 4 bases, with 21 bases remaining between them. The germline CDR1 and CDR2 sequences are LNHDA and SQIVND (reference sequence). CDR3 protein: CASSILKLTGLATGELFF. Written as DNA, the CDR3 is TGTGCCAGTAGTATCCTCAAACTGACAGGCTTGGCCACCGGGGAGCTGTTTTTT. Full variable domain (missing parts from reference TRBV19 and TRBJ2-2): DGGITQSPKYLFRKEGQNVTLSCEQNLNHDAMYWYRQDPGQGLRLIYYSQIVNDFQKGDIAEGYSVSREKKESFPLTVTSAQKNPTAFYLCASSILKLTGLATGELFFGEGSRLTVL.

This chain uses TRBV18 with TRBJ2-3, with D perhaps TRBD1 (6 bases). CDR3 length equals 15 residues. Looked up from germline, CDR1 is KGHSH and CDR2 is LQKENI. With 3 bases removed from V and 0 bases from J, the gap between germline ends came to 10 bases. The CDR3 nucleotides are TGTGCCAGCTCACCTTTCGGACAGAGCACAGATACGCAGTATTTT. Its translation is CASSPFGQSTDTQYF.

This clone has a single count. The chain uses TRBV6-4 and TRBJ1-6, with TRBD1 as a possible D gene (6 bases). The V gene lost 3 bases and the J gene lost 9 bases, with 12 bases spanning the gap. This CDR3 region has 14 residues. Germline assignment: CDR1 MRHNA and CDR2 SNTAGT. The CDR3 nucleotides read TGTGCCAGCAGTGAACAGGGACGGGGTTCACCCCTCCACTTT. This encodes CASSEQGRGSPLHF.

The chain joins TRBV10-3 to TRBJ2-1; 15 nucleotides match TRBD2. The CDR3 covers 15 residues. Trimming at V came to 4 bases and at J to 8 bases, leaving 3 bases not matched to a gene. Per germline, CDR1 ENHRY and CDR2 SYGVKD. The CDR3 sequence is CAISGTSGGDYEQFF. Written as DNA, the CDR3 is TGTGCCATCAGTGGGACTAGCGGGGGGGACTATGAGCAGTTCTTC.

This chain connects TRBV28 to TRBJ1-6; 8 bases line up with TRBD1. Germline CDR1 and CDR2: MDHEN and SYDVKM. V trimming: 5 bases; J trimming: 9 bases; junction bases outside the gene matches: 9. The CDR3 has 15 residues. This CDR3 is CASSTSGTGGSPLHF. The CDR3 DNA is TGTGCCAGCAGTACCTCCGGGACAGGAGGTTCACCCCTCCACTTT. The variable domain in full, completed from reference TRBV28 and TRBJ1-6, reads DVKVTQSSRYLVKRTGEKVFLECVQDMDHENMFWYRQDPGLGLRLIYFSYDVKMKEKGDIPEGYSVSREKKERFSLILESASTNQTSMYLCASSTSGTGGSPLHFGNGTRLTVT.

The chain is built from TRBV6-5 and TRBJ1-6, with a weak D call TRBD1 (6 bases). The CDR3 has 13 residues. V lost 2 bases and J 9 bases, leaving 8 bases between the germline ends. CDR1 MNHEY and CDR2 SVGAGI come from the germline V gene. CDR3 protein: CASSYQDSSPLHF. The CDR3 DNA reads as TGTGCCAGCAGTTACCAGGACAGTTCACCCCTCCACTTT.

This rearrangement joins TRBV9 to TRBJ1-3, with a weak D call TRBD1 (6 bases). CDR1 is SGDLS, CDR2 YYNGEE, per germline. Trimming removed 4 bases from V and 4 bases from J, with 21 bases in between. This CDR3 has 17 amino acids. The CDR3 here is CASSPRTAGIGGNTIYF. DNA of the CDR3: TGTGCCAGCAGCCCCCGGACAGCCGGTATAGGCGGAAACACCATATATTTT.

This chain links TRBV5-1 with TRBJ1-2; D gene unclear. Germline-derived CDR1 and CDR2 are SGHRS and YFSETQ. The CDR3 has 12 residues. V lost 1 base to trimming and J lost 4 bases, with 5 bases between them. The chain's CDR3 is CASSLTAYGYTF. The CDR3 nucleotides are TGCGCCAGCAGCTTGACAGCCTATGGCTACACCTTC.

This chain links TRBV29-1 with TRBJ1-4, with D maybe TRBD1 (5 bases). Germline values: CDR1 SQVTM, CDR2 ANQGSEA. The CDR3 has 12 residues. Trimming took 5 bases from V and 4 from J, leaving 8 bases between them. CDR3 in DNA: TGCAGCGTTCGGGGGAATAATGAAAAACTGTTTTTT. Its translation is CSVRGNNEKLFF.

This rearrangement joins TRBV5-4 to TRBJ1-3; 10 positions agree with TRBD1. Germline trimming cut 0 bases from V and 4 bases from J; bases unmatched to any gene: 7. Germline CDR1 is SGHNT and CDR2 is YYREEE (reference sequence). The CDR3 is made up of 17 amino acids. DNA for the CDR3: TGTGCCAGCAGCTTGGGAAGACAGGGGGCATCGGGAAACACCATATATTTT. This codes for CASSLGRQGASGNTIYF.

V and J are TRBV3-1 (or the pseudogene TRBV3-2) and TRBJ1-4, with a tentative D call TRBD1 (6 bases). The CDR3 is 14 amino acids. V was shortened by 1 base and J by 7 bases, with 10 bases between the two germline ends. Germline V gene sequence: CDR1 LGHDT, CDR2 YNNKEL (reference sequence). For the CDR3, the DNA is TGTGCCAGCAGCCAAGCAGGGGATGGTGAAAAACTGTTTTTT. Residues: CASSQAGDGEKLFF.

V usage is TRBV3-1 (or the pseudogene TRBV3-2) and J usage is TRBJ2-3; 16 bases align to TRBD2. The CDR3 covers 17 residues. Germline CDR1 reads LGHDT; CDR2 reads YNNKEL (reference sequence). The trim removed 2 bases at V and 7 bases at J, leaving 6 bases unmatched. CDR3 sequence reads: CASSQPGLAGGRNTQYF. In nucleotides, the CDR3 is TGTGCCAGCAGCCAACCGGGACTAGCGGGGGGGCGAAATACGCAGTATTTT.

The J gene is TRBJ1-6, the V gene TRBV9; 9 positions agree with TRBD1. Germline CDR1 SGDLS, CDR2 YYNGEE. The CDR3 runs to 13 residues. With 7 bases clipped from V and 11 bases from J, the junction kept 7 bases outside the gene matches. The chain's CDR3 is CASQGQGRPPLHF. As DNA, the CDR3 is TGTGCCAGCCAAGGACAGGGGAGGCCACCCCTCCACTTT.

This clone appeared a few times. V is TRBV18 and J is TRBJ1-4, with 7 bases identical to TRBD1. This CDR3 spans 20 amino acids. CDR1 and CDR2 from the germline V gene are KGHSH and LQKENI. Germline trimming cut 3 bases from V and 0 bases from J; bases unmatched to any gene: 16. The CDR3 loop is CASSPISPTGKGTTNEKLFF. DNA of the CDR3: TGTGCCAGCTCACCGATAAGTCCGACAGGGAAGGGGACAACTAATGAAAAACTGTTTTTT. Complete variable domain (other parts from reference TRBV18 and TRBJ1-4): NAGVMQNPRHLVRRRGQEARLRCSPMKGHSHVYWYRQLPEEGLKFMVYLQKENIIDESGMPKERFSAEFPKEGPSILRIQQVVRGDSAAYFCASSPISPTGKGTTNEKLFFGSGTQLSVL.

V usage is TRBV3-1 (or the pseudogene TRBV3-2) and J usage is TRBJ1-2; 7 bases match TRBD1. CDR1 is LGHDT and CDR2 is YNNKEL in the germline V gene (reference sequence). This CDR3 spans 12 amino acids. V dropped 5 bases and J dropped 8; count of bases not matched to a gene: 5. DNA for the CDR3: TGTGCCAGCAGCTCCACAGGGGCCGGCTACACCTTC. This translates into CASSSTGAGYTF.

The chain recombines TRBV28 with TRBJ1-1, with D unresolved. Germline CDR1 and CDR2: MDHEN and SYDVKM. The CDR3 has 13 amino acids. The germline V and J ends were trimmed by 5 bases and 5 bases, with 12 bases remaining between them. CDR3 DNA: TGTGCCAGCAGTCCACCTGGCCCGACTGAAGCTTTCTTT. Translating gives CASSPPGPTEAFF.

This chain uses TRBV19 with TRBJ2-2; no clear D. Germline V gene lookup returns CDR1 LNHDA and CDR2 SQIVND (reference sequence). This CDR3 has 13 amino acids. V lost 0 bases, J lost 8 bases, and 7 bases lay in between. The CDR3 spells CASSIDPRGELFF. The CDR3 coding sequence is TGTGCCAGTAGTATAGATCCCCGTGGGGAGCTGTTTTTT.

The V gene is TRBV28, the J gene TRBJ2-1; D may be TRBD1 (6 bases). Trimming took 4 bases from V and 0 from J, leaving 13 bases between them. Germline values: CDR1 MDHEN, CDR2 SYDVKM. The CDR3 contains 16 residues. DNA of the CDR3: TGTGCCAGCAGTTCACCAGGGGTACGCTCCTACAATGAGCAGTTCTTC. It codes for CASSSPGVRSYNEQFF.

The chain is built from TRBV19 and TRBJ2-5, with D possibly matching TRBD2 (6 bases). Germline V CDR1 and CDR2: LNHDA, SQIVND (reference sequence). The CDR3 extends over 16 amino acids. V was pared by 6 bases and J by 5 bases, with 22 bases between. The CDR3 spells CASSAPGVTTRETQYF. CDR3 DNA sequence: TGTGCCAGTAGCGCCCCGGGGGTCACCACCAGGGAGACCCAGTACTTC.

The gene calls are TRBV5-1 and TRBJ1-4, with D hard to call. Germline assignment: CDR1 SGHRS and CDR2 YFSETQ. The CDR3 sequence is 15 residues long. V lost 1 base to trimming and J lost 0 bases, with 7 bases between them. CDR3 bases: TGCGCCAGCAGCTTGCTCGGGACAACTAATGAAAAACTGTTTTTT. Protein: CASSLLGTTNEKLFF. Full variable domain (outside the CDR3, taken from reference TRBV5-1 and TRBJ1-4): KAGVTQTPRYLIKTRGQQVTLSCSPISGHRSVSWYQQTPGQGLQFLFEYFSETQRNKGNFPGRFSGRQFSNSRSEMNVSTLELGDSALYLCASSLLGTTNEKLFFGSGTQLSVL.

This chain links TRBV18 with TRBJ2-7; 9 nucleotides align to TRBD2. The CDR3 has 16 residues. Unmatched junction bases numbered 13, after V lost 4 bases and J lost 6 bases. Germline CDR1 KGHSH, CDR2 LQKENI. CDR3 protein: CASSQLPGGGASEQYV. The CDR3 bases are TGTGCCAGCTCACAACTCCCTGGCGGGGGGGCCTCCGAGCAGTACGTC.

The rearrangement joins TRBV27 to TRBJ2-5; D gene ambiguous. Per the germline V gene, CDR1 is MNHEY and CDR2 is SMNVEV (reference sequence). V lost 3 bases and J 2 bases, leaving 10 bases between the germline ends. The CDR3 totals 14 residues. The CDR3 bases are TGTGCCAGCAGTTTTATCGGCGGTCAAGAGACCCAGTACTTC. Its protein is CASSFIGGQETQYF.

The chain uses TRBV4-1 and TRBJ2-2; maybe TRBD2 (6 bases). V gave up 2 bases and J gave up 6 bases, with 7 bases separating them. Germline values: CDR1 MGHRA, CDR2 YSYEKL. The CDR3 sequence is 13 residues long. This CDR3 reads CASSQKRAGELFF. The CDR3 DNA is TGCGCCAGCAGCCAAAAGCGGGCCGGGGAGCTGTTTTTT.

The chain carries TRBV6-2 or TRBV6-3 and TRBJ2-1; 8 positions agree with TRBD2. The CDR3 has 16 amino acids. V lost 2 bases and J lost 0; bases outside the gene matches: 3. Germline CDR1 and CDR2: MNHEY and SVGEGT. CDR3 sequence (DNA): TGTGCCAGCAGTTACCGGGCGGGGGGCTCCTACAATGAGCAGTTCTTC. It is translated as CASSYRAGGSYNEQFF.

The chain has TRBV16 and TRBJ1-5, with 8 bases matching TRBD1. The germline gives CDR1 KGHSY, CDR2 FQNENV. After removal of 0 bases from V and 7 bases from J, the junction contained 8 bases not matched to a gene. This CDR3 has 16 residues. The DNA for the CDR3 is TGTGCCAGCAGCCAATCGGCAGGACAGGGAAACCAGCCCCAGCATTTT. Protein product: CASSQSAGQGNQPQHF.

The chain recombines TRBV13 with TRBJ1-1; D gene ambiguous. The length of the CDR3 is 11 residues. V lost 0 bases, J lost 8 bases, and 4 bases lay in between. Looked up from germline, CDR1 is PRHDT and CDR2 is FYEKMQ (reference sequence). CDR3 region: CASSLGLEAFF. The CDR3 bases are TGTGCCAGCAGCTTAGGCTTGGAAGCTTTCTTT.

The sample holds one count of this clone. This sample includes further DNA sequences coding for the same CDR3. V usage is TRBV27 and J usage is TRBJ1-6; D gene ambiguous. The CDR3 has 14 amino acids. The germline gives CDR1 MNHEY, CDR2 SMNVEV (reference sequence). V lost 3 bases and J lost 5, with 8 bases in between. This CDR3 reads CASSFWTDNSPLHF. The CDR3 DNA reads TGTGCCAGCAGTTTCTGGACTGATAATTCACCCCTCCACTTT.

This clone was picked up a small number of times. The chain carries TRBV2 and TRBJ1-5; 7 bases match TRBD1. The germline CDR1 and CDR2 sequences are SNHLY and FYNNEI. The CDR3 covers 15 residues. The J segment lost 0 bases and the V segment lost 6 bases, leaving 5 bases of the junction unmatched. The chain's CDR3 is CASRGTVNSNQPQHF. For the CDR3, the DNA is TGTGCCAGCAGGGGGACAGTTAATAGCAATCAGCCCCAGCATTTT.